The clone carrying this TCR beta chain was recorded once. These data come from a study of blood T cell repertoires in COVID-19. Germline lookup yields CDR1 SGHTA and CDR2 FQGNSA. V lost 5 bases to trimming and J lost 8 bases, with 13 bases between them. The CDR3 runs 13 residues. Produced via immunoSEQ multiplex PCR; TCRdb's table is partial and in-frame only. Here the sample spans 100,000 or so clones, approximately 80% being singletons. The sequence came from a human donor in a cohort sampled during active COVID-19. The sequenced material came from peripheral blood. This chain uses TRBV7-2 with TRBJ2-1; D might be TRBD1 (6 bases). In DNA form, the CDR3 reads TGTGCCAGCAGCACCGTTCAGGGGTATGAGCAGTTCTTC. The encoded protein is CASSTVQGYEQFF.